This T cell receptor beta chain was recorded in a study of blood T cells in healthy people across ages (dated by TCRdb to the mid-2010s). Study-level background: In model experiments, template switching captured about one uniquely barcoded TCR beta cDNA molecule for every two T cells. The study analyzed two additional independent replicas of 1 million unique cDNA reads from the same blood draw for two donors, one aged 18 to 29 and one aged 80 or older. The study measured age-related changes in TCR beta repertoire diversity using deep sequencing normalized with unique cDNA molecular identifiers. The donors were divided into four age groups: young (average roughly 17 years), middle-aged (around 37), aged (under 70) and long-lived (around 87). To avoid experimental bias, donors of different ages were randomly spread across the sequencing lanes.

Library preparation employed 5' RACE. The sample was run on an Illumina HiSeq 2500. The second PCR ran for about 7 to 11 cycles and used a J-beta primer mix along with a sample-barcoded 5' primer. Each TCR beta cDNA molecule received a unique molecular identifier from a template-switch 5' adaptor carrying 12 random nucleotides. Each sample yielded at least 2.5 million CDR3-containing paired-end reads. The Mint cDNA synthesis kit, primed by a TRBC-specific oligonucleotide, was used to synthesize first-strand cDNA from all RNA. Following uracil-DNA glycosylase treatment, all cDNA underwent a first 18-cycle PCR with the universal primers M1SS and BC2_uni_R. Processing in the source paper ran as follows. Normalization of each sample was performed by random selection of 1 million high-quality reads, each carrying a distinct molecular identifier. Instead of being binned into consensus sequences, reads with shared molecular identifiers were discarded. MiTCR, run with a Q25 quality threshold and the strictest error-elimination algorithm, handled CDR3 identification, clonotype clustering and error correction. A nonparametric unseen species model with Euler transformation was used to estimate lower-bound total TCR beta diversity. TCRdb reworked the public reads: Q25 trimming with fastp, MiXCR clone assembly, productive beta chains retained. Every CDR3 protein is listed once, alongside the most common genes and DNA of its rows. It is TCRdb's table, rather than the study itself, that gives the V and J calls and clone size. The sample includes 550,000 to 750,000 distinct CDR3 sequences, with over 20% observed a single time. Roughly 3.4% of the sample is in the top ten clones.

The donors were 40 or so Caucasian individuals from Russia, aged roughly 6 to 95 years, who were systemically healthy. Each donor gave approximately 9.4 milliliters of peripheral blood, drawn into EDTA-treated Vacutainer tubes. Ficoll-Paque density-gradient centrifugation was used to isolate PBMCs, with at least 6.5 million per sample. Total RNA was extracted from PBMCs with Trizol reagent, with at least 6 micrograms obtained per sample. The percentages of naive CD45RAhigh/CD27high T cells were determined by flow cytometry on a PBMC aliquot from every donor. What the research found in general, with its limitations: Total diversity estimates from one million sequenced T cells were considered lower bounds and underestimates. Observed TCR beta diversity correlated strongly with the percentage of naive T cells measured by flow cytometry. Because the CMV infection status of the donors was unknown, age-related changes in expanded clonotypes may potentially have been confounded. Compared with the aged group, more naive CD4+ T cells, fewer expanded clones and increased TCR diversity were shown by the long-lived group, suggesting age selection. Conclusive comparison of naive and antigen-experienced compartments was prevented by the profiling of bulk unsorted PBMCs. As age increased, observed TCR beta diversity per million T cells dropped in a roughly linear way, and a significant reduction was already evident by age about 36.

From V the trimming removes 4 bases and from J it removes 0 bases, while the gene matches leave 12 bases of the junction unaccounted for. Including cysteine and phenylalanine, the CDR3 has 17 amino acids. Only CDR3 DNA remains: 51 bases, in frame from the first base. In the germline V gene (reference sequence), CDR1 corresponds to LNHDA and CDR2 to SQIVND. To note about this clonotype: What antigen it recognizes has not been identified. No base-level quality is on record; no much larger clone is a single base apart.

This clonotype was obtained from a man in his 70s in good health. Sequenced material: blood. The rearrangement joined TRBV19 to TRBJ2-7, with TRBD2 matching 7 junction bases. CDR3 reads: CASSKYPSGADSYEQYF. The DNA sequence follows: TGTGCCAGTAGTAAGTACCCTAGCGGTGCGGACTCCTACGAGCAGTACTTC.